This T cell receptor beta chain emerged from a study of T cell changes during pregnancy in multiple sclerosis. The repertoire was sequenced with immunoSEQ multiplex PCR; TCRdb's copy has only in-frame clones and lacks some. Here the sample spans 90,000 to 120,000 clones, approximately 92% being singletons. This TCR came from a female donor with multiple sclerosis, enrolled in a pregnancy study. Specimen: peripheral blood, collected in the second trimester of pregnancy.

This CDR3 reads CASTSQWGGANIQYF. The CDR3 DNA is TGTGCCAGTACCTCTCAATGGGGCGGGGCGAACATTCAGTACTTC. V and J are TRBV19 and TRBJ2-4, with D possibly TRBD2 on 6 matching bases. CDR3 length equals 15 residues. CDR1 and CDR2 from the germline V gene are LNHDA and SQIVND (reference sequence). V was cut by 7 bases and J by 7 bases, with 20 bases left in between.